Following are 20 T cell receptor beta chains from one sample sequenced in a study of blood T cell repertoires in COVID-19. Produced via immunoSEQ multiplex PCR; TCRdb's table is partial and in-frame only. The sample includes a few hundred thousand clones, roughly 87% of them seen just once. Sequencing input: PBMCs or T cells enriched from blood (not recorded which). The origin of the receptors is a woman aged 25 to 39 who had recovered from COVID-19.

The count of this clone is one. CDR3 bases: TGTGCCAGCAGCGAACAGGGGGAGAACACTGAAGCTTTCTTT. It specifies CASSEQGENTEAFF. The chain joins TRBV21-1 to TRBJ1-1; the D segment call TRBD1 is taken from the table without a DNA check. TRBV21-1 is a known pseudogene. The CDR3 is 14 amino acids.

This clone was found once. The CDR3 DNA sequence: TGCGCCAGCAGCTTGACACAGGGTAGATACAATGAGCAGTTCTTC. Its protein product is CASSLTQGRYNEQFF. The chain is built from TRBV5-1 and TRBJ2-1; TRBD1 is a possible D gene (6 bases). V shed 1 base and J shed 4 bases, with 12 bases lying between them. Germline-derived CDR1 and CDR2 are SGHRS and YFSETQ. This CDR3 comprises 15 residues.

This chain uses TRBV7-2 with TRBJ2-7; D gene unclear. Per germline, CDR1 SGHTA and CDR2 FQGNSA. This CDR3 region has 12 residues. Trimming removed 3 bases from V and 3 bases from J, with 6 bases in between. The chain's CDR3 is CASSFVNYEQYF. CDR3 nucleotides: TGTGCCAGCAGCTTCGTTAACTACGAGCAGTACTTC.

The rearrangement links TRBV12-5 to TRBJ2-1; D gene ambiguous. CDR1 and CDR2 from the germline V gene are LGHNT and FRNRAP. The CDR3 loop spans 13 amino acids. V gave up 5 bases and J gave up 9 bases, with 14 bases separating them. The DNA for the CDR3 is TGTGCTAGTGGTCTTTGGGTTGAGGCTGAGCAGTTCTTC. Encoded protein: CASGLWVEAEQFF.

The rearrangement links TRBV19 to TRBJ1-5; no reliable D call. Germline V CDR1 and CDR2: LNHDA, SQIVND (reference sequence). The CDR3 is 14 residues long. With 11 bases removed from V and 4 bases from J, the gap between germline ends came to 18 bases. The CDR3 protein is CAALSGEGNQPQHF. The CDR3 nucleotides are TGTGCCGCCCTCTCCGGGGAGGGTAATCAGCCCCAGCATTTT. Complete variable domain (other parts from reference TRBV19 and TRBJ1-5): DGGITQSPKYLFRKEGQNVTLSCEQNLNHDAMYWYRQDPGQGLRLIYYSQIVNDFQKGDIAEGYSVSREKKESFPLTVTSAQKNPTAFYLCAALSGEGNQPQHFGDGTRLSIL.

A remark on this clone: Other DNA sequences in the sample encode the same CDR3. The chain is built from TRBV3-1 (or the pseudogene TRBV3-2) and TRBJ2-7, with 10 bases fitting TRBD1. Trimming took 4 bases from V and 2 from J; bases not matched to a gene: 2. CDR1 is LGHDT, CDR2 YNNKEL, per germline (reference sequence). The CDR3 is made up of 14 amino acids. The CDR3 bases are TGTGCCAGCAGCCGGGGGACAGGGGCCTACGAGCAGTACTTC. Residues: CASSRGTGAYEQYF.

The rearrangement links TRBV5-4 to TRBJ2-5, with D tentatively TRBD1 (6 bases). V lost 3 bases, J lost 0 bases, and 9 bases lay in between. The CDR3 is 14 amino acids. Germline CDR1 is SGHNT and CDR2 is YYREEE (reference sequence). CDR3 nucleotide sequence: TGTGCCAGCAGCTCGCAGGGGTACCAAGAGACCCAGTACTTC. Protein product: CASSSQGYQETQYF.

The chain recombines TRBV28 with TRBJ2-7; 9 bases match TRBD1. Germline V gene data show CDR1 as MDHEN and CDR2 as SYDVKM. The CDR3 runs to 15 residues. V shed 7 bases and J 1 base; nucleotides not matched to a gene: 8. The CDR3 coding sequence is TGTGCCAGCAACTCTGCCGGGACAGGGTCCTACGAGCAGTACTTC. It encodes CASNSAGTGSYEQYF.

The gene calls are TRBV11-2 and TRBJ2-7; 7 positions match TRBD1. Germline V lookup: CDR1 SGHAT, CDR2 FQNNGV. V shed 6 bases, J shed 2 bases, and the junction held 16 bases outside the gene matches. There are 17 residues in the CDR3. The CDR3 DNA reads TGTGCCAGCAGTCCCATTAACCGCCGGGACAGTGCCTACGAGCAGTACTTC. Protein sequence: CASSPINRRDSAYEQYF.

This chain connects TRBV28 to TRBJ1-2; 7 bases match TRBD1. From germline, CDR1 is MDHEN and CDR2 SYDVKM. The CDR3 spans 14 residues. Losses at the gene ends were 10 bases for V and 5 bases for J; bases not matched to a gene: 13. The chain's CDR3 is CATISGRGVYGYTF. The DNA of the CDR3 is TGTGCCACGATTTCTGGCAGGGGGGTGTATGGCTACACCTTC.

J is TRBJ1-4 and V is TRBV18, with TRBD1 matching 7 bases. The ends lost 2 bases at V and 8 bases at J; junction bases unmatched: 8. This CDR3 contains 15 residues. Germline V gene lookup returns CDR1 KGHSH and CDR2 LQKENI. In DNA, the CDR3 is TGTGCCAGCTCACCATCCGGGACAGTTTACGAAAAACTGTTTTTT. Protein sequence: CASSPSGTVYEKLFF.

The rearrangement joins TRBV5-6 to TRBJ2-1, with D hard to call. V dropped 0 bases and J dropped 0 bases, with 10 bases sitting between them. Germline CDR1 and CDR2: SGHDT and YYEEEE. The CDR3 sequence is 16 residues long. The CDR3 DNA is TGTGCCAGCAGCTTGGCCCGTGCGTTCTCCTACAATGAGCAGTTCTTC. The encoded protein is CASSLARAFSYNEQFF.

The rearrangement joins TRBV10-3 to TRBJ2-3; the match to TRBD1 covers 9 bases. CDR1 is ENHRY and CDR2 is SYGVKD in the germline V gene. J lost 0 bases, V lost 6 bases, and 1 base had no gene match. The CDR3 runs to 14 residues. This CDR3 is CAISGQGSTDTQYF. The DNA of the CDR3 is TGTGCCATCAGCGGACAGGGGAGCACAGATACGCAGTATTTT.

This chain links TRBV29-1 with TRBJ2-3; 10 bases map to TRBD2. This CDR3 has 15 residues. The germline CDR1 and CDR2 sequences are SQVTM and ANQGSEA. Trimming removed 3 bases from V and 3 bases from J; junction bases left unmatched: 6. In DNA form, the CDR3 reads TGCAGCGTTGATCCGGGACTAGCGAGGACAGATACGCAGTATTTT. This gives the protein CSVDPGLARTDTQYF.

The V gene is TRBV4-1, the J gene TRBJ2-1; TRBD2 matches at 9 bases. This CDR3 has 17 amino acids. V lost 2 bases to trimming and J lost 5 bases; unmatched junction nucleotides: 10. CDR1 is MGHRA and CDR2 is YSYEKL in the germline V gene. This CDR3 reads CASSQPTASGNHNEQFF. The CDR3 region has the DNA TGCGCCAGCAGCCAACCGACGGCTAGCGGGAATCACAATGAGCAGTTCTTC.

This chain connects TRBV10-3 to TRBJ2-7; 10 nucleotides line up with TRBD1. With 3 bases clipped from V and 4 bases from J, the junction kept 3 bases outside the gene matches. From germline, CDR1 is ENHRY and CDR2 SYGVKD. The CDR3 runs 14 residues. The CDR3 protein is CAISDPGQGYEQYF. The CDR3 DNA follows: TGTGCCATCAGTGACCCGGGACAGGGGTACGAGCAGTACTTC.

In DNA, the CDR3 is TGTGCCAGCAGTCCGCGGACAGGGCCCGGGGAGCTGTTTTTT. Its translation is CASSPRTGPGELFF. The chain carries TRBV27 and TRBJ2-2; 8 positions agree with TRBD1. V trimming: 5 bases; J trimming: 6 bases; junction bases outside the gene matches: 5. Germline CDR1 is MNHEY and CDR2 is SMNVEV (reference sequence). This CDR3 has 14 amino acids.

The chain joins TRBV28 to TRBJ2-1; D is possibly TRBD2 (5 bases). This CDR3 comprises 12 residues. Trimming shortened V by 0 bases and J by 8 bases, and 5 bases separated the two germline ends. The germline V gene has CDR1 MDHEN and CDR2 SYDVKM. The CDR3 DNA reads TGTGCCAGCAGTTTATGGAGGGATGAGCAGTTCTTC. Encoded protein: CASSLWRDEQFF. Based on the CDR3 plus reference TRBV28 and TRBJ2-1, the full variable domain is DVKVTQSSRYLVKRTGEKVFLECVQDMDHENMFWYRQDPGLGLRLIYFSYDVKMKEKGDIPEGYSVSREKKERFSLILESASTNQTSMYLCASSLWRDEQFFGPGTRLTVL.

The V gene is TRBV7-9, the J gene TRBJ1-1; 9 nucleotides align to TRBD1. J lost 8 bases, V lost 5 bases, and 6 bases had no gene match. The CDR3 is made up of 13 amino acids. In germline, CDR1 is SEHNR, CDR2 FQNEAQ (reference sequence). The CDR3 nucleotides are TGTGCCAGCAGCCCACCTGGGACAGGGGAAGCTTTCTTT. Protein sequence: CASSPPGTGEAFF.

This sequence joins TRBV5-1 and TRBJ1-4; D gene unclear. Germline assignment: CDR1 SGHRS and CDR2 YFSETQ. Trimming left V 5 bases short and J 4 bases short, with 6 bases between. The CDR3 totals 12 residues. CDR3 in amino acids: CASSFNNEKLFF. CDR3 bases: TGCGCCAGCAGTTTCAATAATGAAAAACTGTTTTTT.